This passage covers 30 T cell receptor beta chains from one sample sequenced in a study of regulatory T cells in long-lasting Graves disease. Regarding time point: persistent/refractory GD, antithyroid drugs over 5 years with positive TRAb. After RNA was extracted from PBMCs, the TCR library was made from it. For TCR beta, libraries came from iRepertoire HTBI primers and Arm-PCR of CDR3 regions. TCRdb reprocessed the multiplex PCR reads with MiXCR, giving one entry per CDR3 protein. Of a few hundred thousand distinct CDR3 sequences listed, approximately 25% were seen once; the top ten hold under 35%. This specimen consisted of peripheral blood mononuclear cells (PBMCs), obtained when the disease was refractory, from a patient treated with antithyroid drugs. The receptors were sampled from a woman between 35 and 50 years old with Graves disease.

In regard to this clonotype: Being one base from a much bigger clone, this may be a read error. No conserved phenylalanine or tryptophan is present at the end of the CDR3, so a read error is the likely explanation. The rearrangement uses TRBV6-8 and TRBJ2-7; TRBD2 agrees at 11 bases. This CDR3 contains 16 residues. The germline CDR1 and CDR2 sequences are MNHGY and SAAAGT. V trimming: 10 bases; J trimming: 3 bases; junction bases outside the gene matches: 14. This CDR3 reads CATKRLAGGSLYEQYL. Here the CDR3 DNA reads TGTGCCACCAAGAGGCTAGCGGGAGGCTCCCTCTACGAGCAGTACCTC.

The V and J genes are TRBV28 and TRBJ2-5; tentatively, D is TRBD1 (6 bases). The germline CDR1 and CDR2 sequences are MDHEN and SYDVKM. Trimming left V 4 bases short and J 5 bases short, with 17 bases between. There are 15 residues in the CDR3. The CDR3 loop is CASSYDRSRGETQYF. In nucleotides, the CDR3 is TGTGCCAGCAGTTACGACAGGAGCCGTGGGGAGACCCAGTACTTC.

This clonotype was seen repeatedly, ten times or more. The chain uses TRBV28 and TRBJ2-7; a weak D match, TRBD2 (5 bases). The CDR3 extends over 15 amino acids. V was cut by 2 bases and J by 1 base, with 12 bases left in between. The germline CDR1 and CDR2 sequences are MDHEN and SYDVKM. CDR3 coding DNA: TGTGCCAGCAGTTTAAGGAGGCCTTTTTCCTACGAGCAGTACTTC. It codes for CASSLRRPFSYEQYF.

Details on this clonotype: A much larger clone lies one base from this, so it may be a read error. In DNA form, the CDR3 reads TGTGCCATCAGTGAAGTTGTCGGGGGACGCCCCCATCAGCCCCAGCATTTT. Encoded protein: CAISEVVGGRPHQPQHF. The genes are TRBV6-1 and TRBJ1-5; TRBD1 is a possible D gene (5 bases). Germline CDR1 MNHNS, CDR2 SASEGT. The CDR3 is made up of 17 amino acids.

This clonotype appeared many times. V gene TRBV28 combines with J gene TRBJ2-4, with 9 bases lining up with TRBD2. V shed 3 bases, J shed 14 bases, and the junction held 8 bases outside the gene matches. Germline V gives CDR1 MDHEN, CDR2 SYDVKM. This CDR3 spans 13 amino acids. The CDR3 DNA follows: TGTGCCAGCAGTTTGCGGACTAGCGAGAGCGAGTACTTC. Amino acids: CASSLRTSESEYF.

V usage is TRBV10-3 and J usage is TRBJ2-3, with no clear D. Trimming cost V 10 bases and J 1 base, with 18 bases left between them. The CDR3 runs to 15 residues. CDR1 is ENHRY and CDR2 is SYGVKD in the germline V gene. The CDR3: CATEAHSDRTDTQYF. Here the CDR3 DNA reads TGTGCCACCGAAGCCCACAGCGACCGCACAGATACGCAGTATTTT.

The table lists this clonotype with a count of one. Being one base from a much bigger clone, this may be a read error. The genes are TRBV28 and TRBJ2-2, with no clear D. The germline V gene encodes CDR1 MDHEN and CDR2 SYDVKM. This CDR3 comprises 13 residues. V was pared by 8 bases and J by 2 bases, with 9 bases between. The chain's CDR3 is CASPDKNTGELFF. Here the CDR3 DNA reads TGTGCCAGCCCCGACAAAAACACCGGGGAGCTGTTTTTT.

This chain joins TRBV20-1 and TRBJ2-2; no firm D call. Germline V gives CDR1 DFQATT, CDR2 SNEGSKA (reference sequence). V lost 6 bases, J lost 6 bases, and 11 bases lay in between. The CDR3 is 12 residues long. The CDR3 spells CSAHSSAGELFF. CDR3 DNA sequence: TGCAGTGCCCATAGCTCGGCCGGGGAGCTGTTTTTT.

This clonotype was detected many times. The rearrangement links TRBV28 to TRBJ1-5; unclear D gene. CDR1 and CDR2 from the germline V gene are MDHEN and SYDVKM. The V gene lost 3 bases and the J gene lost 5 bases, with 8 bases spanning the gap. This CDR3 contains 13 residues. CDR3 nucleotide sequence: TGTGCCAGCAGTTTCGGGTTTTATCAGCCCCAGCATTTT. Amino acids: CASSFGFYQPQHF.

This clonotype came up once. V usage is TRBV20-1 and J usage is TRBJ2-7; 7 bases agree with TRBD1. Germline V gene sequence: CDR1 DFQATT, CDR2 SNEGSKA (reference sequence). The CDR3 contains 13 residues. Trimming took 5 bases from V and 10 from J; bases not matched to a gene: 14. The DNA for the CDR3 is TGCAGTGCTTCCGGGACAGAACTACGAGAACAGTACTTC. Protein: CSASGTELREQYF.

The chain carries TRBV15 and TRBJ2-3, with D possibly TRBD2 on 6 matching bases. The CDR3 runs to 15 residues. V was trimmed by 4 bases and J by 0 bases, leaving 11 bases between them. The germline CDR1 and CDR2 sequences are LNHNV and YYDKDF (reference sequence). CDR3 loop: CATSTSDPSTDTQYF. DNA for the CDR3: TGTGCCACCAGCACTAGCGACCCTAGCACAGATACGCAGTATTTT. The whole variable domain, remainder taken from reference TRBV15 and TRBJ2-3, is DAMVIQNPRYQVTQFGKPVTLSCSQTLNHNVMYWYQQKSSQAPKLLFHYYDKDFNNEADTPDNFQSRRPNTSFCFLDIRSPGLGDTAMYLCATSTSDPSTDTQYFGPGTRLTVL.

This clonotype was observed many times. The rearrangement joins TRBV28 to TRBJ1-1, with D unclear. This CDR3 has 11 residues. From germline, CDR1 is MDHEN and CDR2 SYDVKM. The ends were cut back, 3 bases at V and 8 bases at J, with 7 bases in the middle. CDR3: CASSFSLEAFF. In nucleotides, the CDR3 is TGTGCCAGCAGTTTCTCCCTCGAAGCTTTCTTT.

The gene calls are TRBV28 and TRBJ2-2, with no clear D. Per the germline V gene, CDR1 is MDHEN and CDR2 is SYDVKM. The CDR3 is 16 residues long. With 6 bases removed from V and 3 bases from J, the gap between germline ends came to 17 bases. The CDR3 nucleotides are TGTGCCAGCAGGCCAGTCCCAGCATCGGACACCGGGGAGCTGTTTTTT. This codes for CASRPVPASDTGELFF.

This clonotype was picked up a small number of times. The germline gene is not matched at one end of the junction; a read error may be the cause. The gene calls are TRBV6-1 and TRBJ1-1; a weak D match, TRBD1 (6 bases). Germline V gene lookup returns CDR1 MNHNS and CDR2 SASEGT. This CDR3 has 14 amino acids. The CDR3 region has the DNA TGTGCCAGCAGTGCATACCAGGGGTTCACTGAAGCTTCCTTT. As protein: CASSAYQGFTEASF.

This clonotype has at least ten counts. The chain carries TRBV12-3 or TRBV12-4 and TRBJ1-1; D uncertain. This CDR3 has 13 residues. V lost 3 bases, J lost 2 bases, and 7 bases lay in between. The CDR3 bases are TGTGCCAGCAGTTTCCGACCAAACACTGAAGCTTTCTTT. Its translation: CASSFRPNTEAFF.

This clonotype was seen repeatedly, ten times or more. V gene TRBV24-1 combines with J gene TRBJ2-2, with TRBD1 as a possible D gene (5 bases). CDR1 and CDR2 from the germline V gene are KGHDR and SFDVKD. Trimming left V 3 bases short and J 0 bases short, with 7 bases between. This CDR3 has 15 residues. This chain's CDR3 is CATSDVGANTGELFF. CDR3 bases: TGTGCCACCAGTGATGTAGGGGCGAACACCGGGGAGCTGTTTTTT.

The table lists this clonotype with a few counts. The rearrangement joins TRBV20-1 to TRBJ2-2; possibly TRBD2 for D (7 bases). The CDR3 is 15 residues long. Germline V gene lookup returns CDR1 DFQATT and CDR2 SNEGSKA (reference sequence). V was cut by 4 bases and J by 0 bases, with 12 bases left in between. The CDR3 here is CSAKGGVANTGELFF. The CDR3, as DNA: TGCAGTGCTAAAGGGGGGGTCGCGAACACCGGGGAGCTGTTTTTT.

CDR3 coding DNA: TGTGCCAGCAGCAAAACAGTAGTTAGCAATCAGCCCCAGCATTTT. Its translation: CASSKTVVSNQPQHF. This chain links TRBV2 with TRBJ1-5, with no clear D. CDR1 and CDR2 (germline): SNHLY, FYNNEI. The CDR3 has 15 amino acids. V lost 6 bases and J 0 bases, leaving 12 bases between the germline ends.

This clonotype came up a few times. The CDR3 sequence: CASSFLGGPAGTEAFF. The CDR3 nucleotides are TGCGCCAGCAGCTTCTTAGGAGGGCCGGCGGGCACTGAAGCTTTCTTT. The chain uses TRBV5-1 and TRBJ1-1; D is unresolved. Germline CDR1 and CDR2: SGHRS and YFSETQ. V dropped 2 bases and J dropped 4 bases, with 18 bases sitting between them. CDR3 length equals 16 residues.

This CDR3 reads CASSQPGQGSSPLHF. CDR3 coding DNA: TGTGCCAGTAGTCAACCGGGACAGGGATCTTCACCCCTCCACTTT. The chain recombines TRBV19 with TRBJ1-6; 9 bases map to TRBD1. Germline CDR1 reads LNHDA; CDR2 reads SQIVND (reference sequence). J lost 9 bases, V lost 5 bases, and 8 bases had no gene match. CDR3 size: 15 residues.

V gene TRBV6-5 combines with J gene TRBJ2-7, with D perhaps TRBD1 or TRBD2 (6 bases each). V was trimmed by 3 bases and J by 2 bases, leaving 11 bases between them. The CDR3 has 14 amino acids. Looked up from germline, CDR1 is MNHEY and CDR2 is SVGAGI. Here the CDR3 DNA reads TGTGCCAGCAGTTATGAGGGGGGCACCTACGAGCAGTACTTC. Amino acids: CASSYEGGTYEQYF.

This clonotype was seen ten or more times. The chain employs TRBV10-3 and TRBJ2-5; 7 bases agree with TRBD2. Losses at the gene ends were 3 bases for V and 4 bases for J; bases not matched to a gene: 2. The CDR3 loop spans 13 amino acids. Germline V lookup: CDR1 ENHRY, CDR2 SYGVKD. The CDR3 here is CAISDGGVETQYF. The CDR3, as DNA: TGTGCCATCAGTGATGGGGGGGTAGAGACCCAGTACTTC.

This clonotype was recorded many times. The V gene is TRBV20-1, the J gene TRBJ1-1; D is unresolved. Germline loops: CDR1 DFQATT, CDR2 SNEGSKA (reference sequence). The V end was cut by 3 bases, the J end by 4 bases, with 21 bases between. CDR3 length: 16 residues. The CDR3 DNA is TGCAGTGCTAGGTCACTAAGCGTAAAAAAGGGCACTGAAGCTTTCTTT. Its protein is CSARSLSVKKGTEAFF.

This clonotype was counted a few times. The rearrangement joins TRBV20-1 to TRBJ1-1; TRBD1 aligns across 7 bases. The V and J ends lost 1 base and 4 bases, in that order; junction bases with no gene match: 6. The CDR3 is 14 amino acids. Germline CDR1 and CDR2: DFQATT and SNEGSKA (reference sequence). The CDR3 nucleotides read TGCAGTGCTAGAGGTTCCAGGGGGGTCACTGAAGCTTTCTTT. Amino acids: CSARGSRGVTEAFF.

The table lists this clonotype with a few counts. The chain links TRBV3-1 to TRBJ2-5, with D possibly being TRBD2 (5 bases). The V gene lost 6 bases and the J gene lost 1 base, with 18 bases spanning the gap. The CDR3 totals 16 residues. From germline, CDR1 is LGHDT and CDR2 YNNKEL (reference sequence). In DNA, the CDR3 is TGTGCCAGCAGGGAACCTACCTTAGAGGGCCAAGAGACCCAGTACTTC. This codes for CASREPTLEGQETQYF.

The rearrangement joins TRBV6-1 to TRBJ2-4; D not resolved. Germline V gene sequence: CDR1 MNHNS, CDR2 SASEGT. This CDR3 is 11 amino acids long. Between the trimmed V and J ends, which lost 7 bases and 6 bases, there was a span of 7 bases. The DNA for the CDR3 is TGTGCCAGCAAGTACGGAAACATTCAGTACTTC. This sequence encodes CASKYGNIQYF.

Only a few counts were recorded for this clonotype. This chain joins TRBV7-3 and TRBJ2-3; 8 nucleotides align to TRBD2. After removal of 5 bases from V and 6 bases from J, the junction contained 10 bases not matched to a gene. From germline, CDR1 is SGHTA and CDR2 FQGTGA. The length of the CDR3 is 15 residues. The CDR3 protein is CASSPGLVGADTQYF. CDR3 bases: TGTGCCAGCAGCCCGGGACTAGTGGGGGCGGATACGCAGTATTTT.

This clonotype was found many times. V usage is TRBV28 and J usage is TRBJ2-7; D is possibly TRBD2 (5 bases). Germline V CDR1 and CDR2: MDHEN, SYDVKM. V lost 10 bases and J lost 3, with 19 bases in between. The CDR3 runs to 14 residues. The CDR3 DNA follows: TGTGCCACCTCACGGACTTTTCGTAACTACGAGCAGTACTTC. Protein sequence: CATSRTFRNYEQYF.

This clonotype was counted only a few times. The chain combines TRBV10-3 with TRBJ1-6; the D gene is possibly TRBD1 (5 bases). Trimming cost V 3 bases and J 5 bases, with 5 bases left between them. This CDR3 is built from 13 residues. Per the germline V gene, CDR1 is ENHRY and CDR2 is SYGVKD. CDR3 bases: TGTGCCATCAGTGACAGGGATAATTCACCCCTCCACTTT. Amino acids: CAISDRDNSPLHF.

The DNA of the CDR3 is TGCAGTGCTAGAAGAGCGGGATTGGACGAGCAGTACTTC. This codes for CSARRAGLDEQYF. The V gene is TRBV20-1, the J gene TRBJ2-7; TRBD2 matches 7 bases. V was pared by 2 bases and J by 5 bases, with 6 bases of the junction left unmatched. From germline, CDR1 is DFQATT and CDR2 SNEGSKA (reference sequence). The CDR3 covers 13 residues.